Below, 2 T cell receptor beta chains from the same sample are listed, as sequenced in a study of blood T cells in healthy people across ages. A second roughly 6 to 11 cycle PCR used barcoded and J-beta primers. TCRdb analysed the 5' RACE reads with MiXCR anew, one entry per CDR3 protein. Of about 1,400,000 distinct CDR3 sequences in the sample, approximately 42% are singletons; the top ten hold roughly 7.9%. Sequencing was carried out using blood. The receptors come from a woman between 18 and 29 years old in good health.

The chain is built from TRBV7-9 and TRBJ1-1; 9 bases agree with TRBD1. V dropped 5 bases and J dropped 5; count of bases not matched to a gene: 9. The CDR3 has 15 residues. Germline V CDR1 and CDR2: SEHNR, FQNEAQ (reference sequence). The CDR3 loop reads CASSVWDREETEAFF. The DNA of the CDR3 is TGTGCCAGCAGCGTATGGGACAGGGAAGAAACTGAAGCTTTCTTT.

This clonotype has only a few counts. CDR3 nucleotides: TGTGCCAGCAGTTACCGCTCATTGGCGGATAAGGACTATGGCTACACCTTC. Translating gives CASSYRSLADKDYGYTF. The genes are TRBV6-5 and TRBJ1-2; D remains ambiguous. This CDR3 contains 17 residues. V shed 2 bases and J shed 3 bases, with 19 bases lying between them. From germline, CDR1 is MNHEY and CDR2 SVGAGI.